This record covers a single T cell receptor beta chain. No antigen is known for it. This specimen comes from a study of blood T cell dynamics during melanoma immunotherapy. Overall study: Metastatic melanoma patients received first-line pembrolizumab or nivolumab plus ipilimumab.

A fixed DNA input of about 350 ng was used per bulk PBMC sample. Sequenced by immunoSEQ multiplex PCR; TCRdb stores in-frame clones only, minus some. The top ten clones hold 4% to 5.5% of a sample with some 14,000 clones, 80% to 90% of them seen once. CDR3 length: 12 amino acids. Losses at the gene ends were 4 bases for V and 8 bases for J; bases not matched to a gene: 4. Germline values: CDR1 SQVTM, CDR2 ANQGSEA. Study-level results: At W3, later disease-control patients showed bifurcated PBMC repertoire changes, unlike progressors.

The time point was: week 3, after first cycle of checkpoint inhibitor. Patients had no prior systemic cancer treatment, immunosuppressants or other active cancers. The sequence was collected from a human donor with melanoma. The gene calls are TRBV29-1 and TRBJ1-1, with TRBD1 matching over 10 bases. The sequences come from blood, collected from a patient treated with checkpoint blockade. The CDR3 reads CSVGQGAVEAFF. The CDR3 nucleotides are TGCAGCGTTGGACAGGGGGCTGTAGAAGCTTTCTTT.